The present entry profiles one TCR beta chain with its context. Its antigen remains unidentified. Healthy donors had no documented immune events, such as infections, while sampled. The data were taken from a study of identifying expanded T cells in peripheral blood. Here immunoSEQ multiplex PCR was the method, and the copy in TCRdb shows in-frame clones only, minus some. The sample records approximately 97,000 clones, approximately 88% being singletons. This CDR3 comprises 13 residues. V was cut by 1 base and J by 5 bases, with 8 bases left in between. The V gene's germline CDR1 is SGHTA and CDR2 FQGNSA. Study outcomes and limitations: Variance in clone template counts between approximately two-week samples significantly increased with total template count across all healthy donors. Differentially abundant clones: roughly 1.2 between replicates, 15 to 17 at around 14 days, 19 to 20 at four.

The chain carries TRBV7-2 and TRBJ2-5, with D tentatively TRBD1 (5 bases). This receptor was taken from a person aged 18 to 75 in good health. The sample comprised blood. The CDR3 loop is CASSLGTSETQYF. In nucleotides, the CDR3 is TGTGCCAGCAGCTTAGGGACAAGTGAGACCCAGTACTTC. Complete variable domain (other parts from reference TRBV7-2 and TRBJ2-5): GAGVSQSPSNKVTEKGKDVELRCDPISGHTALYWYRQSLGQGLEFLIYFQGNSAPDKSGLPSDRFSAERTGGSVSTLTIQRTQQEDSAVYLCASSLGTSETQYFGPGTRLLVL.